Below, 7 T cell receptor beta chains from the same sample are listed, as sequenced in a study of beta chain features in type 1 diabetes. Study-level points and caveats: Shortening that was moderate but significant affected the TCRB CDR3s of Type 1 diabetes patients in all four CD4+ subsets.

Expressed TCRB transcripts were sequenced because the isolated RNA had all been reverse transcribed beforehand. Sequencing was performed with immunoSEQ multiplex PCR; in TCRdb, only in-frame clones are kept and a portion is missing. The repertoire holds about 160,000 clones, with approximately 9% as singletons. No antigens are known for them. The sample taken for sequencing was central memory CD4+ T cells from blood. Every receptor here comes from a young woman with type 1 diabetes.

The J gene is TRBJ2-7, the V gene TRBV9, with 8 bases that match TRBD1. This CDR3 contains 13 residues. Trimming took 3 bases from V and 5 from J; bases not matched to a gene: 4. CDR1 and CDR2 (germline): SGDLS, YYNGEE. Written as DNA, the CDR3 is TGTGCCAGCAGCGCAGGGGGCCTCCACGAGCAGTACTTC. Translating gives CASSAGGLHEQYF.

The chain joins TRBV27 to TRBJ2-7, with 8 bases matching TRBD1. Germline CDR1 is MNHEY and CDR2 is SMNVEV (reference sequence). The CDR3 has 15 residues. The junction had 8 bases not matched to a gene; V was cut back by 5 bases and J by 2 bases. This CDR3 reads CASSTTGTGTYEQYF. Written as DNA, the CDR3 is TGTGCCAGCAGTACAACCGGGACAGGAACCTACGAGCAGTACTTC.

The chain uses TRBV7-9 and TRBJ2-5, with 12 bases matching TRBD2. The V segment lost 2 bases and the J segment 0 bases; nucleotides outside the gene matches: 4. This CDR3 contains 17 residues. Germline values: CDR1 SEHNR, CDR2 FQNEAQ (reference sequence). The CDR3 DNA sequence: TGTGCCAGCAGCTTACTTGGACTAGCGGGATACCAAGAGACCCAGTACTTC. This translates into CASSLLGLAGYQETQYF. The variable domain in full, with the rest retrieved from reference TRBV7-9 and TRBJ2-5, is DTGVSQNPRHKITKRGQNVTFRCDPISEHNRLYWYRQTLGQGPEFLTYFQNEAQLEKSRLLSDRFSAERPKGSFSTLEIQRTEQGDSAMYLCASSLLGLAGYQETQYFGPGTRLLVL.

This clone was detected many times. The chain links TRBV19 to TRBJ2-7, with unresolved D. The CDR3 length is 13 residues. Germline V lookup: CDR1 LNHDA, CDR2 SQIVND (reference sequence). V was clipped by 7 bases and J by 2 bases, with 12 bases between them. The CDR3 sequence: CASIELLAYEQYF. CDR3 DNA sequence: TGTGCCAGTATCGAGCTGTTGGCCTACGAGCAGTACTTC.

This clone has a handful of counts. This chain joins TRBV30 and TRBJ1-5; tentative D call: TRBD1 (5 bases). CDR1 is GTSNPN and CDR2 is SVGIG in the germline V gene (reference sequence). V was shortened by 2 bases and J by 5 bases, with 10 bases between the two germline ends. This CDR3 has 13 amino acids. The CDR3 loop is CAWSSPGHQPQHF. The CDR3 coding sequence is TGTGCCTGGAGTTCCCCAGGGCATCAGCCCCAGCATTTT. Complete variable domain (other parts from reference TRBV30 and TRBJ1-5): SQTIHQWPATLVQPVGSPLSLECTVEGTSNPNLYWYRQAAGRGLQLLFYSVGIGQISSEVPQNLSASRPQDRQFILSSKKLLLSDSGFYLCAWSSPGHQPQHFGDGTRLSIL.

This clone was recorded a few times. V and J are TRBV5-1 and TRBJ2-1; possibly TRBD2 for D (6 bases). Trimming pared 4 bases from V and 7 bases from J, leaving 12 bases between. CDR3 length: 13 amino acids. Germline lookup yields CDR1 SGHRS and CDR2 YFSETQ. The CDR3, as DNA: TGCGCCAGCAGCATGGGGGAGGCTAATGAGCAGTTCTTC. Translation: CASSMGEANEQFF.

This clone was counted between two and nine times. The chain uses TRBV6-5 and TRBJ2-1, with 9 bases lining up with TRBD2. Unmatched junction bases numbered 8, after V lost 6 bases and J lost 8 bases. Germline CDR1 reads MNHEY; CDR2 reads SVGAGI. This CDR3 comprises 14 residues. The CDR3 protein is CASRPGLAVDEQFF. CDR3 coding DNA: TGTGCCAGCAGACCGGGACTAGCAGTTGATGAGCAGTTCTTC.